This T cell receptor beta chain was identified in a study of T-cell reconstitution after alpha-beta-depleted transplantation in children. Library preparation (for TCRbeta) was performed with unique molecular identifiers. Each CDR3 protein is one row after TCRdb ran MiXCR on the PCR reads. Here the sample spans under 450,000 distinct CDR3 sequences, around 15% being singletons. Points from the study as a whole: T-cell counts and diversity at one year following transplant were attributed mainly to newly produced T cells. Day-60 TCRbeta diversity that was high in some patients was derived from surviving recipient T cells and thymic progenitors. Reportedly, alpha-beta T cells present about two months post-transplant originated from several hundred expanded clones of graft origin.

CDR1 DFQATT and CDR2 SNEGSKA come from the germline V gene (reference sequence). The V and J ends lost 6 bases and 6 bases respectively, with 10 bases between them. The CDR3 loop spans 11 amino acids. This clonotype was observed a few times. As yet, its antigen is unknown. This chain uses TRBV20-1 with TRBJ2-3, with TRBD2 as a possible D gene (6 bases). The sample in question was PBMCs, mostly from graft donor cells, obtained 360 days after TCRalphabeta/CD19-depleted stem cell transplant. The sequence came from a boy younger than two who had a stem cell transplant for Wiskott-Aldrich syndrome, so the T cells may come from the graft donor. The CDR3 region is CSAGTRDTQYF. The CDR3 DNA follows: TGCAGTGCCGGGACTCGGGATACGCAGTATTTT.